Shown below are 21 T cell receptor beta chains from a single sample sequenced in a study of identical twins. One entry per CDR3 protein, called by TCRdb with MiXCR from the 5' RACE reads. The top ten clones hold roughly 3% of a sample with some 590,000 distinct CDR3 sequences, more than 9% of them seen once. The data were also submitted as part of a second study, on yellow fever vaccine responses in identical twins.

The sequenced sample consisted of PBMCs. The receptors stem from a young woman in good health.

This chain links TRBV20-1 with TRBJ2-3; 7 positions match TRBD2. The germline V gene has CDR1 DFQATT and CDR2 SNEGSKA (reference sequence). This CDR3 has 14 amino acids. The ends lost 1 base at V and 5 bases at J; junction bases unmatched: 6. DNA for the CDR3: TGCAGTGCTAGAGTACTAGCGCCTGAAGATACGCAGTATTTT. Amino acid sequence: CSARVLAPEDTQYF.

This clonotype was recorded many times. V and J are TRBV18 and TRBJ2-2; D is uncertain. The CDR3 runs 14 residues. Trimming removed 1 base at V and 0 bases at J, with 3 bases between. Germline CDR1 reads KGHSH; CDR2 reads LQKENI. The chain's CDR3 is CASSPLPNTGELFF. In DNA form, the CDR3 reads TGTGCCAGCTCACCACTACCGAACACCGGGGAGCTGTTTTTT.

This clonotype was observed at least ten times. The chain uses TRBV5-1 and TRBJ1-1, with TRBD1 identical over 10 bases. This CDR3 is built from 15 residues. CDR1 and CDR2 (germline): SGHRS, YFSETQ. The junction had 4 bases not matched to a gene; V was cut back by 4 bases and J by 1 base. CDR3 sequence reads: CASSTRQGANTEAFF. CDR3 sequence (DNA): TGCGCCAGCAGCACACGACAGGGGGCGAACACTGAAGCTTTCTTT. The whole variable domain, filled in from reference TRBV5-1 and TRBJ1-1, reads KAGVTQTPRYLIKTRGQQVTLSCSPISGHRSVSWYQQTPGQGLQFLFEYFSETQRNKGNFPGRFSGRQFSNSRSEMNVSTLELGDSALYLCASSTRQGANTEAFFGQGTRLTVV.

This clonotype has more than one count but fewer than ten. This sequence joins TRBV28 and TRBJ2-5; D gene uncertain. CDR1 MDHEN and CDR2 SYDVKM come from the germline V gene. The CDR3 runs to 13 residues. V was trimmed by 8 bases and J by 0 bases, leaving 10 bases between them. CDR3 residues: CASGLEYQETQYF. The CDR3 nucleotides are TGTGCCAGCGGCCTAGAGTACCAAGAGACCCAGTACTTC. The full variable domain, its missing parts supplied by reference TRBV28 and TRBJ2-5, is DVKVTQSSRYLVKRTGEKVFLECVQDMDHENMFWYRQDPGLGLRLIYFSYDVKMKEKGDIPEGYSVSREKKERFSLILESASTNQTSMYLCASGLEYQETQYFGPGTRLLVL.

This clonotype was counted a single time. The chain employs TRBV19 and TRBJ2-1; perhaps TRBD2 as D (6 bases). The germline CDR1 and CDR2 sequences are LNHDA and SQIVND (reference sequence). There are 14 residues in the CDR3. The V gene lost 3 bases and the J gene lost 6 bases, with 12 bases spanning the gap. The CDR3 nucleotides read TGTGCCAGTAGTATTGATTTAGCGGTCAATGAGCAGTTCTTC. Translated, it gives CASSIDLAVNEQFF.

This clonotype was recorded at least ten times. The genes are TRBV3-1 and TRBJ2-5, with 7 bases matching TRBD2. Germline lookup yields CDR1 LGHDT and CDR2 YNNKEL (reference sequence). The V segment lost 11 bases and the J segment 4 bases; nucleotides outside the gene matches: 13. The CDR3 is 14 amino acids. The CDR3 nucleotides are TGTGCCGTCGGGAGGCGGGGTCTTCTAGAGACCCAGTACTTC. It specifies CAVGRRGLLETQYF.

This clonotype came up many times. J is TRBJ1-2 and V is TRBV3-1; tentative D call: TRBD1 (5 bases). Trimming removed 4 bases from V and 5 bases from J, with 14 bases in between. The germline V gene has CDR1 LGHDT and CDR2 YNNKEL (reference sequence). The CDR3 totals 14 residues. As DNA, the CDR3 is TGTGCCAGCAGCCGAACGCAGGGTAGTTATGGCTACACCTTC. It encodes CASSRTQGSYGYTF.

The chain employs TRBV6-2 or TRBV6-3 and TRBJ2-2; D is possibly TRBD2 (6 bases). Germline V CDR1 and CDR2: MNHEY, SVGEGT. The CDR3 sequence is 16 residues long. Trimming took 10 bases from V and 1 from J, leaving 19 bases between them. The CDR3 loop is CATTMRDSWNTGELFF. The DNA for the CDR3 is TGTGCCACTACGATGAGGGACTCCTGGAACACCGGGGAGCTGTTTTTT.

V usage is TRBV9 and J usage is TRBJ2-2, with TRBD1 as a possible D gene (5 bases). V dropped 7 bases and J dropped 1 base, with 14 bases sitting between them. Germline values: CDR1 SGDLS, CDR2 YYNGEE. The CDR3 has 15 residues. CDR3 sequence: CASAQRRENTGELFF. The CDR3 DNA reads as TGTGCCAGCGCCCAGCGCAGGGAGAACACCGGGGAGCTGTTTTTT.

This clonotype has a count of ten or more. This chain connects TRBV5-1 to TRBJ2-1; 12 bases line up with TRBD2. The germline V gene encodes CDR1 SGHRS and CDR2 YFSETQ. The length of the CDR3 is 17 residues. With V trimmed by 4 bases and J by 3 bases, 8 bases remained unmatched. CDR3 DNA sequence: TGCGCCAGCAGCCTCGCTACACTAGCGGGAGGCTACAATGAGCAGTTCTTC. Translation: CASSLATLAGGYNEQFF. Supplemented by reference TRBV5-1 and TRBJ2-1, the full variable domain reads KAGVTQTPRYLIKTRGQQVTLSCSPISGHRSVSWYQQTPGQGLQFLFEYFSETQRNKGNFPGRFSGRQFSNSRSEMNVSTLELGDSALYLCASSLATLAGGYNEQFFGPGTRLTVL.

This chain uses TRBV3-1 with TRBJ2-1; D unresolved. Trimming took 9 bases from V and 6 from J, leaving 6 bases between them. Germline V gives CDR1 LGHDT, CDR2 YNNKEL (reference sequence). The CDR3 has 10 amino acids. In nucleotides, the CDR3 is TGTGCCAGAGAAAGCAATGAGCAGTTCTTC. This gives the protein CARESNEQFF.

The rearrangement joins TRBV12-3 or TRBV12-4 to TRBJ2-2, with D maybe TRBD1 (7 bases). V was trimmed by 10 bases and J by 4 bases, leaving 28 bases between them. CDR3 length equals 18 residues. The CDR3 bases are TGTGCCATCTGTGCCTCGACAGGCCCAGGGGGGATCACCGGGGAGCTGTTTTTT. It is translated as CAICASTGPGGITGELFF.

This chain joins TRBV9 and TRBJ2-3, with D possibly being TRBD1 (6 bases). V was pared by 0 bases and J by 1 base, with 12 bases between. The germline V gene has CDR1 SGDLS and CDR2 YYNGEE. The CDR3 contains 16 residues. For the CDR3, the DNA is TGTGCCAGCAGCGTAGCTTCGGCAGGGGGCACAGATACGCAGTATTTT. This encodes CASSVASAGGTDTQYF.

This clonotype came up a few times. The genes are TRBV11-2 and TRBJ1-2; D is undetermined. This CDR3 region has 14 residues. V gave up 4 bases and J gave up 0 bases, with 9 bases separating them. The germline gives CDR1 SGHAT, CDR2 FQNNGV. CDR3 loop: CASSSETANYGYTF. The CDR3 DNA follows: TGTGCCAGCAGCTCGGAGACGGCTAACTATGGCTACACCTTC.

This clonotype was recorded at least ten times. This sequence joins TRBV4-3 and TRBJ2-2; D gene unclear. Deletions cut 0 bases from V and 7 bases from J, with 12 bases between. The CDR3 loop spans 15 amino acids. Looked up from germline, CDR1 is LGHNA and CDR2 is YSLEER. CDR3 sequence (DNA): TGCGCCAGCAGCCAAGATCAAGTTGGTGGCGGGGAGCTGTTTTTT. This translates into CASSQDQVGGGELFF.

This clonotype has just a few counts. The chain's CDR3 is CSASGRAGQPQHF. The CDR3 DNA is TGCAGTGCTAGTGGCAGGGCGGGTCAGCCCCAGCATTTT. The genes are TRBV20-1 and TRBJ1-5; D possibly corresponds to TRBD1 (5 bases). The CDR3 totals 13 residues. Per the germline V gene, CDR1 is DFQATT and CDR2 is SNEGSKA (reference sequence). V was pared by 3 bases and J by 6 bases, with 12 bases between.

This clonotype has ten or more counts. The rearrangement joins TRBV20-1 to TRBJ2-1; 7 bases match TRBD1. Trimming removed 5 bases from V and 9 bases from J; junction bases left unmatched: 7. This CDR3 region has 12 residues. CDR1 and CDR2 (germline): DFQATT, SNEGSKA (reference sequence). DNA for the CDR3: TGCAGTGCTGATACAGGGGCTATTGAGCAGTTCTTC. Its protein is CSADTGAIEQFF.

The chain employs TRBV15 and TRBJ1-2, with no clear D. Per the germline V gene, CDR1 is LNHNV and CDR2 is YYDKDF (reference sequence). This CDR3 contains 16 residues. V was clipped by 0 bases and J by 0 bases, with 11 bases between them. The CDR3 region is CATSRDWVVANYGYTF. The CDR3 DNA follows: TGTGCCACCAGCAGAGATTGGGTAGTAGCTAACTATGGCTACACCTTC.

The sample holds many counts of this clonotype. V gene TRBV6-1 combines with J gene TRBJ2-3; D uncertain. The CDR3 is made up of 14 amino acids. The germline V gene encodes CDR1 MNHNS and CDR2 SASEGT. The V end lost 5 bases, the J end lost 2 bases, and 11 bases lay between the germline ends. In nucleotides, the CDR3 is TGTGCCAGCAGTCAACAGAAGACCACAGATACGCAGTATTTT. Residues: CASSQQKTTDTQYF.

This clonotype has just a few counts. J is TRBJ2-3 and V is TRBV29-1; weak D call: TRBD2 (5 bases). Germline-derived CDR1 and CDR2 are SQVTM and ANQGSEA. Trimming shortened V by 7 bases and J by 1 base, and 21 bases separated the two germline ends. The length of the CDR3 is 16 residues. For the CDR3, the DNA is TGCAGCGGGGCCCTGCTCGGAGGTGGGGGCACAGATACGCAGTATTTT. Translating it yields CSGALLGGGGTDTQYF.

Many counts were recorded for this clonotype. The V call is TRBV7-9, the J call TRBJ2-3; 9 bases are shared with TRBD1. Losses at the gene ends were 5 bases for V and 5 bases for J; bases not matched to a gene: 11. The length of the CDR3 is 16 residues. The germline V gene encodes CDR1 SEHNR and CDR2 FQNEAQ (reference sequence). Here the CDR3 DNA reads TGTGCCAGCAGCCATAACGGGGACAGGGCGGTAGATACGCAGTATTTT. Its protein product is CASSHNGDRAVDTQYF.